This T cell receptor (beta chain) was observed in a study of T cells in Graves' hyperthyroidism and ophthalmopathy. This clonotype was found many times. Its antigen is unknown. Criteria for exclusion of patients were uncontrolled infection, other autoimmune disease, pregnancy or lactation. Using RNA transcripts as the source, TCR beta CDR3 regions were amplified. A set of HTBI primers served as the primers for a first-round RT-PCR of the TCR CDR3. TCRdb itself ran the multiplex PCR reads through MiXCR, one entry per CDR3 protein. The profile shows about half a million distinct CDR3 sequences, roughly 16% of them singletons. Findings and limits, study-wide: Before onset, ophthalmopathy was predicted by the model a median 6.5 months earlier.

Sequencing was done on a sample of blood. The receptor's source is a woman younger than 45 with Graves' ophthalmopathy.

CDR3 coding DNA: TGTGCCAGCAGGCCCGAACTAGGGACCGAGCAGTACTTC. Its translation: CASRPELGTEQYF. The chain is built from TRBV6-1 and TRBJ2-7; D might be TRBD1 or TRBD2, each matching 5 bases. Trimming removed 6 bases from V and 6 bases from J, with 15 bases in between. Looked up from germline, CDR1 is MNHNS and CDR2 is SASEGT. The CDR3 runs 13 residues.